The clone carrying this TCR beta chain was picked up a small number of times. Antigen unknown. Then a second PCR, running roughly 7 to 12 cycles, was carried out with a sample-barcoded 5' primer and a J-beta primer mix. TCRdb reprocessed the 5' RACE reads with MiXCR, giving one entry per CDR3 protein. The sample lists 850,000 to 1,100,000 distinct CDR3 sequences, 30% to 40% occurring once. This entry comes from a study of blood T cells in healthy people across ages. Study findings and constraints: The study found more naive CD4+ cells and higher diversity in long-lived than aged donors. Diversity estimates from one million T cells were considered underestimates.

The specimen was blood. The origin of this receptor is a man younger than 30 in good health.

The CDR3 region is CSAGPLAGAYNEQFF. The CDR3 bases are TGCAGTGCTGGACCACTAGCGGGGGCCTACAATGAGCAGTTCTTC. V usage is TRBV20-1 and J usage is TRBJ2-1; 11 bases fit TRBD2. The germline V gene has CDR1 DFQATT and CDR2 SNEGSKA (reference sequence). V gave up 5 bases and J gave up 2 bases; unmatched junction bases: 5. The CDR3 consists of 15 residues.